These T cell receptor beta chains were read from a single sample in a study of blood T cell repertoires in COVID-19. Libraries were prepared by immunoSEQ multiplex PCR; TCRdb keeps only in-frame clonotypes and omits some of them. The table lists 150,000 to 200,000 clones, more than 65% of them singletons. The specimen sequenced was PBMCs or T cells enriched from blood (not recorded which). The receptors were gathered from a woman aged 45-60 years with acute COVID-19. CDR3s include the opening cysteine and the closing phenylalanine or tryptophan. A D gene is named only where the DNA matches it firmly. Size values are once, few and many counts, or a class for expanded clones, and some rows have none.

>16|TRBV18|TRBD2|.|TRBJ2-1
TGTGCCAGCTCAAAAGGACTAGCGGGGGGGCCCAATGAGCAGTTCTTC
CASSKGLAGGPNEQFF
>15|TRBV19|.|.|TRBJ2-1
TGTGCCACCAGGCCCGGGAATCTTGTGTACAATGAGCAGTTCTTC
CATRPGNLVYNEQFF
>14|TRBV7-3|.|once|TRBJ1-1
TGTGCCAGCAGCTTTGGACAGATGAACACTGAAGCTTTCTTT
CASSFGQMNTEAFF
>14|TRBV6-5|TRBD1|once|TRBJ1-1
TGTGCCGTCGGAACAGGGGGCTGGAACACTGAAGCTTTCTTT
CAVGTGGWNTEAFF
>16|TRBV4-2|.|many|TRBJ2-2
TGTGCCAGCAGCCAAGAGGGTAGCGTTAACACCGGGGAGCTGTTTTTT
CASSQEGSVNTGELFF
>15|TRBV5-1|TRBD2|.|TRBJ2-3
TGCGCCAGCAGCTTGGACCTAGCGGGAGTAAATACGCAGTATTTT
CASSLDLAGVNTQYF
>13|TRBV4-2|.|few|TRBJ1-1
TGTGCCAGCAGCCAAGGCACGGTCACTGAAGCTTTCTTT
CASSQGTVTEAFF
>15|TRBV3-1/TRBV3-2|TRBD2|.|TRBJ2-3
TGTGCCAGCAGTCCAGGGGCTAGCGGGGTGGATACGCAGTATTTT
CASSPGASGVDTQYF
>13|TRBV18|TRBD1|.|TRBJ2-5
TGTGCCAGCTCACCCGGGACAGAGGGGACCCAGTACTTC
CASSPGTEGTQYF
>11|TRBV7-8|.|.|TRBJ1-1
TGTGCCAGCATTCTAGACACTGAAGCTTTCTTT
CASILDTEAFF
>14|TRBV4-3|.|.|TRBJ1-2
TGCGCCAGCAGCCAAGATCCCGTCAACTATGGCTACACCTTC
CASSQDPVNYGYTF
>11|TRBV10-3|.|once|TRBJ2-3
TGTGCCGTAGCCCTGAGAGATACGCAGTATTTT
CAVALRDTQYF
>15|TRBV30|.|once|TRBJ1-3
TGTGCCTGGAGTGTATCCCTGAACATTGGAAACACCATATATTTT
CAWSVSLNIGNTIYF
>11|TRBV7-2|.|.|TRBJ1-2
TGTGCCAGCAGCTTAGACGGTGGCTACACCTTC
CASSLDGGYTF
>16|TRBV11-2|.|.|TRBJ2-6
TGTGCCAGCAGCGCCGAAGTAGCATCTGGGGCCAACGTCCTGACTTTC
CASSAEVASGANVLTF
>19|TRBV7-9|TRBD1|.|TRBJ2-3
TGTGCCAGCACCAGCTGGGTAGGAGTACAGGGGGTGAGGACAGATACGCAGTATTTT
CASTSWVGVQGVRTDTQYF
>15|TRBV28|TRBD1|.|TRBJ1-2
TGTGCCAGCAGTTCACTCCGACAGGGATTCTATGGCTACACCTTC
CASSSLRQGFYGYTF
>14|TRBV19|.|.|TRBJ2-2
TGTGCCAGCAAGAAACAGGGTAACACCGGGGAGCTGTTTTTT
CASKKQGNTGELFF
>17|TRBV4-1|.|.|TRBJ1-3
TGCGCCAGCAGCCCCGAGGGGGAGACGGGCTCTGGAAACACCATATATTTT
CASSPEGETGSGNTIYF
>13|TRBV3-1/TRBV3-2|TRBD1|.|TRBJ1-4
TGTGCCAGCAGCCAAGGCAGGGGGGAAAAACTGTTTTTT
CASSQGRGEKLFF
>14|TRBV5-1|TRBD2|few|TRBJ2-5
TGCGCCAGCAGCTTGCAGACTAGCGGGGAGACCCAGTACTTC
CASSLQTSGETQYF
>16|TRBV5-8|TRBD1|.|TRBJ1-5
TGTGCCAGCAGCTTGGATCTGGGACAGCGCAATCAGCCCCAGCATTTT
CASSLDLGQRNQPQHF
>14|TRBV27|.|.|TRBJ1-5
TGTGCCAGCAGTTTACTTTCCCGAGGACAGCCCCAGCATTTT
CASSLLSRGQPQHF
>14|TRBV11-2|TRBD1|.|TRBJ2-5
TGTGCCAGCAGCTCACAGGGGGCCCTCCCGACCCAGTACTTC
CASSSQGALPTQYF
>13|TRBV5-1|.|.|TRBJ1-2
TGCGCCAGCAGCTCTGACAGTTTCGAGGGCTACACCTTC
CASSSDSFEGYTF
>14|TRBV5-6|TRBD1|few|TRBJ1-2
TGTGCCAGCAGCCTCGGACAGGTTAACTATGGCTACACCTTC
CASSLGQVNYGYTF
>19|TRBV11-2|.|.|TRBJ1-3
TGTGCCAGCAGCTTTTGGTCGGATGGAGAGGCCGCATCTGGAAACACCATATATTTT
CASSFWSDGEAASGNTIYF
>17|TRBV28|TRBD1|.|TRBJ1-6
TGTGCCAGCACCATCGAGGGACAGAAACCCTTAGGTTCACCCCTCCACTTT
CASTIEGQKPLGSPLHF
>14|TRBV30|.|.|TRBJ2-3
TGTGCCTGGAGTAGAGCTGCTAGCACAGATACGCAGTATTTT
CAWSRAASTDTQYF
>16|TRBV19|.|.|TRBJ1-3
TGTGCCAGCACCTCCCGATCAGGGGCAGGTGGAAACACCATATATTTT
CASTSRSGAGGNTIYF
>16|TRBV19|.|.|TRBJ1-1
TGTGCCAGTAGTATGGGGGGGTGGCAGGAGAACACTGAAGCTTTCTTT
CASSMGGWQENTEAFF
>12|TRBV10-3|TRBD1|few|TRBJ2-1
TGTGCCGCCGGGACAGGGATCAATGAGCAGTTCTTC
CAAGTGINEQFF
>16|TRBV9|.|.|TRBJ1-6
TGTGCCAGCAGCGAGTCCGGGACCGGGGGTAATTCACCCCTCCACTTT
CASSESGTGGNSPLHF
>18|TRBV5-1|TRBD2|many|TRBJ2-2
TGCGCCAGCAGCCTGAGAACACTAGCGGGGGCTGACACCGGGGAGCTGTTTTTT
CASSLRTLAGADTGELFF
>14|TRBV6-5|.|few|TRBJ2-1
TGTGCCAGCAGTCCTGAGACAACCTACAATGAGCAGTTCTTC
CASSPETTYNEQFF
>14|TRBV28|.|.|TRBJ1-2
TGTGCCAGCAGTTTATTGGCCCAAAACTATGGCTACACCTTC
CASSLLAQNYGYTF
>18|TRBV5-6|.|.|TRBJ1-3
TGTGCCAGCAGCTTGATCGGGGGGAGACGTCTCTCTGGAAACACCATATATTTT
CASSLIGGRRLSGNTIYF
>13|TRBV30|.|.|TRBJ1-5
TGTGCCTGGAGTTCGAGCTTGAATCAGCCCCAGCATTTT
CAWSSSLNQPQHF
>17|TRBV19|.|few|TRBJ1-3
TGTGCCAGTAGTCCGAGTTCCGGCGGCCGCTCTGGAAACACCATATATTTT
CASSPSSGGRSGNTIYF
>13|TRBV3-1/TRBV3-2|.|.|TRBJ2-3
TGTGCCAGCAGCTTGGCGGACACAGATACGCAGTATTTT
CASSLADTDTQYF
>15|TRBV9|.|.|TRBJ1-3
TGTGCCAGCAGTAGGGGGGGGAACTCTGGAAACACCATATATTTT
CASSRGGNSGNTIYF
>16|TRBV11-3|TRBD2|few|TRBJ2-1
TGTGCCAGCAGCTTGCCTGCTAGCGGGGGGGCCGGGGAGCAGTTCTTC
CASSLPASGGAGEQFF
>12|TRBV28|.|.|TRBJ1-2
TGTGCCAGCAGTTCCCTTTACTATGGCTACACCTTC
CASSSLYYGYTF
>21|TRBV12-2|.|.|TRBJ1-5
TGTGCAAGTCGCACGAGCCATTCGGACAGGGTAATCCCGCATAGCAATCAGCCCCAGCATTTT
CASRTSHSDRVIPHSNQPQHF
>15|TRBV7-8|.|few|TRBJ1-1
TGTGCCAGCAGCCTTTGGGTTGCGCGGGTCACTGAAGCTTTCTTT
CASSLWVARVTEAFF
>13|TRBV7-3|TRBD1|.|TRBJ1-1
TGTGCCAGCAGACAGGGGATGAACACTGAAGCTTTCTTT
CASRQGMNTEAFF
>20|TRBV3-1/TRBV3-2|TRBD2|.|TRBJ2-2
TGTGCCAGCAGCCTATGGACTAGCGGGGGGCCGGATATAAACACCGGGGAGCTGTTTTTT
CASSLWTSGGPDINTGELFF
>16|TRBV28|.|.|TRBJ1-1
TGTGCCAGCAGCCGAGCCCAGGGGCGATGGAACACTGAAGCTTTCTTT
CASSRAQGRWNTEAFF
>15|TRBV2|TRBD1|many|TRBJ2-6
TGTGCCAGCAGCCGAGGACAGGCTGGGGCCAACGTCCTGACTTTC
CASSRGQAGANVLTF
>13|TRBV5-1|.|few|TRBJ1-1
TGCGCCAGCAGCTTACCCAGTTTCACTGAAGCTTTCTTT
CASSLPSFTEAFF
>16|TRBV5-1|TRBD1|few|TRBJ1-1
TGCGCCAGCAGCTTGGTGGCAGGGGGCAAGAACACTGAAGCTTTCTTT
CASSLVAGGKNTEAFF
>19|TRBV4-2|TRBD2|.|TRBJ2-5
TGTGCCAGCAGCCAAGAACGCTTGGCTAGCGGGGGGGCTCTGGAGACCCAGTACTTC
CASSQERLASGGALETQYF
>13|TRBV11-1|TRBD1|.|TRBJ2-4
TGTGCCAGCAGCTTAGGGACAGGGAACATTCAGTACTTC
CASSLGTGNIQYF
>15|TRBV27|TRBD1|.|TRBJ1-3
TGTGCCAGCAGTATGACAGGGGTTGAAGGAAACACCATATATTTT
CASSMTGVEGNTIYF
>17|TRBV10-3|TRBD1|.|TRBJ2-6
TGTGCCATCAAGCCGGGACAGGCGGCGTCTGGGGCCAACGTCCTGACTTTC
CAIKPGQAASGANVLTF
>14|TRBV28|.|few|TRBJ1-2
TGTGCCAGCAGTTTGGGGGGTAGTTACTATGGCTACACCTTC
CASSLGGSYYGYTF
>12|TRBV12-3/TRBV12-4|.|.|TRBJ2-1
TGTGCCAGCAGTCGAGGACAGAACCAGCAGTTCTTC
CASSRGQNQQFF
>16|TRBV3-1/TRBV3-2|.|.|TRBJ2-4
TGTGCCAGCAGCCAAGTGGGCGGGTTAGCCAAAAACATTCAGTACTTC
CASSQVGGLAKNIQYF
>19|TRBV4-1|.|.|TRBJ2-6
TGCGCCAGCAGCCAAGACGGAGGCCGGGGAGTACGAGGGGCCAACGTCCTGACTTTC
CASSQDGGRGVRGANVLTF
>15|TRBV4-3|.|.|TRBJ1-2
TGCGCCAGCAGCCAAGTCGAGGCAGGGCGAGATGGCTACACCTTC
CASSQVEAGRDGYTF